This TCR beta chain was identified during a study of T cell responses to AZD1222 COVID-19 vaccine. Study-wide points: Donor demographics were predominantly white British with a female majority; clonal diversity may be underestimated.

As for this clone: Its antigen is unknown.

Assay used: immunoSEQ multiplex PCR; TCRdb lists only in-frame clones, some missing. The table records about 75,000 clones, around 89% of them present only once. CDR1 and CDR2 (germline): LNHDA, SQIVND (reference sequence). Losses at the gene ends were 4 bases for V and 6 bases for J; bases not matched to a gene: 15. This CDR3 region has 17 residues. V and J are TRBV19 and TRBJ2-7, with 10 bases fitting TRBD1. The specimen was peripheral blood, collected 28 days after the second dose of the MenACWY control vaccine. This receptor was identified in an adult who received the MenACWY meningococcal vaccine as a control. CDR3 sequence: CASSTSPGTGAYPEQYF. CDR3 sequence (DNA): TGTGCCAGTAGTACATCGCCTGGGACAGGGGCGTATCCCGAGCAGTACTTC. The full variable domain, rest sourced from reference TRBV19 and TRBJ2-7, is DGGITQSPKYLFRKEGQNVTLSCEQNLNHDAMYWYRQDPGQGLRLIYYSQIVNDFQKGDIAEGYSVSREKKESFPLTVTSAQKNPTAFYLCASSTSPGTGAYPEQYFGPGTRLTVT.